This entry lists 21 T cell receptor beta chains sequenced from one sample in a study of EBV T-cell therapy then PD-1 blockade in nasopharyngeal carcinoma. Noted treatment: AdE1-LMPpoly-expanded autologous EBV-specific T-cell therapy followed by anti-PD-1 nivolumab. These receptors' antigens are unknown. Generated by immunoSEQ multiplex PCR, the TCRdb table keeps only in-frame clones and is missing some. This table has tens of thousands of clones, over 75% appearing once. Sequenced here: CD8+ T cells from blood, sampled at day -245 from a patient whose treatment included autologous EBV-specific T cells and nivolumab. These TCRs come from a man in his forties with nasopharyngeal carcinoma.

The V call is TRBV9, the J call TRBJ1-1; D not certain. Trimming shortened V by 4 bases and J by 3 bases, and 16 bases separated the two germline ends. CDR1 and CDR2 (germline): SGDLS, YYNGEE. This CDR3 region has 15 residues. CDR3 sequence: CASSLQPRTDTEAFF. DNA for the CDR3: TGTGCCAGCAGCTTACAGCCCCGCACGGACACTGAAGCTTTCTTT.

The rearrangement links TRBV18 to TRBJ2-7; D tentatively reads TRBD1 or TRBD2 (5 bases each). V lost 0 bases and J lost 1, with 10 bases in between. CDR1 and CDR2 (germline): KGHSH, LQKENI. The CDR3 has 15 residues. CDR3: CASSPPGDWSYEQYF. In DNA form, the CDR3 reads TGTGCCAGCTCACCACCGGGGGATTGGTCCTACGAGCAGTACTTC.

This chain connects TRBV15 to TRBJ2-3; 8 nucleotides agree with TRBD1. CDR3 length equals 11 residues. The trim removed 3 bases at V and 10 bases at J, leaving 0 bases unmatched. Looked up from germline, CDR1 is LNHNV and CDR2 is YYDKDF (reference sequence). The CDR3 sequence: CATSRGQAQYF. Here the CDR3 DNA reads TGTGCCACCAGCAGGGGACAGGCGCAGTATTTT.

V and J are TRBV28 and TRBJ2-2; maybe TRBD1 (6 bases). Germline loops: CDR1 MDHEN, CDR2 SYDVKM. The CDR3 is made up of 15 amino acids. V lost 8 bases to trimming and J lost 5 bases, with 18 bases between them. As DNA, the CDR3 is TGTGCCAGCGGACACGACTCCAGGGGAACCGGGGAGCTGTTTTTT. Protein sequence: CASGHDSRGTGELFF.

The chain combines TRBV11-1 with TRBJ2-7, with 8 bases that match TRBD1. The CDR3 has 13 amino acids. Trimming removed 4 bases from V and 1 base from J; junction bases left unmatched: 0. CDR1 and CDR2 (germline): SGHAT, FQDESV (reference sequence). The CDR3 is CASSWTGSYEQYF. The DNA for the CDR3 is TGTGCCAGCAGCTGGACAGGGTCCTACGAGCAGTACTTC.

The J gene is TRBJ1-2, the V gene TRBV14; possibly TRBD1 for D (5 bases). Trimming stripped 5 bases from V and 8 bases from J, with 15 bases between. The CDR3 runs 13 residues. The V gene's germline CDR1 is SGHDN and CDR2 FVKESK. The CDR3 sequence: CASSFTRGSGYTF. For the CDR3, the DNA is TGTGCCAGCAGCTTCACAAGGGGCAGCGGCTACACCTTC.

This chain uses TRBV7-9 with TRBJ2-3; 8 nucleotides agree with TRBD1. V trimming: 0 bases; J trimming: 4 bases; junction bases outside the gene matches: 6. The CDR3 consists of 16 residues. CDR1 is SEHNR, CDR2 FQNEAQ, per germline (reference sequence). CDR3 region: CASSLAPTGVSDTQYF. The CDR3 bases are TGTGCCAGCAGCTTAGCTCCGACAGGGGTGTCAGATACGCAGTATTTT.

This clone has just a few counts. The J gene is TRBJ2-2, the V gene TRBV6-4; 10 bases match TRBD2. Germline V gives CDR1 MRHNA, CDR2 SNTAGT. Losses at the gene ends were 3 bases for V and 6 bases for J; bases not matched to a gene: 1. The CDR3 has 14 amino acids. Here the CDR3 reads CASSEAGGAGELFF. In DNA, the CDR3 is TGTGCCAGCAGTGAAGCGGGGGGGGCCGGGGAGCTGTTTTTT.

The chain carries TRBV27 and TRBJ1-1; possibly TRBD1 for D (5 bases). Between the trimmed V and J ends, which lost 2 bases and 1 base, there was a span of 5 bases. CDR1 and CDR2 from the germline V gene are MNHEY and SMNVEV (reference sequence). There are 13 residues in the CDR3. The CDR3 DNA reads TGTGCCAGCAGTTTACAGGGGAACACTGAAGCTTTCTTT. Its protein is CASSLQGNTEAFF.

This clone was observed a handful of times. The chain joins TRBV4-2 to TRBJ1-5; D is ambiguous. V lost 3 bases and J lost 2, with 11 bases in between. Germline CDR1 reads LGHNA; CDR2 reads YNFKEQ. The CDR3 loop spans 15 amino acids. CDR3 residues: CASSQDRAGNQPQHF. Here the CDR3 DNA reads TGTGCCAGCAGCCAGGACCGGGCCGGCAATCAGCCCCAGCATTTT.

CDR3 in DNA: TGTGCCAGCAGCTTATATCTGGGTCGGAACACTGAAGCTTTCTTT. Its translation is CASSLYLGRNTEAFF. V and J are TRBV7-9 and TRBJ1-1; D gene ambiguous. The CDR3 loop spans 15 amino acids. V gave up 2 bases and J gave up 1 base, with 11 bases separating them. Per the germline V gene, CDR1 is SEHNR and CDR2 is FQNEAQ (reference sequence).

Here the CDR3 reads CASSWAPTGTPYEQYF. For the CDR3, the DNA is TGCGCCAGCAGCTGGGCCCCGACAGGGACCCCCTACGAGCAGTACTTC. The chain couples TRBV5-1 to TRBJ2-7; TRBD1 matches at 7 bases. V lost 3 bases and J lost 2; bases outside the gene matches: 11. The CDR3 is made up of 16 amino acids. Germline V CDR1 and CDR2: SGHRS, YFSETQ.

The rearrangement uses TRBV19 and TRBJ1-4; 8 nucleotides align to TRBD1. Trimming cost V 3 bases and J 7 bases; bases outside gene matches: 4. The CDR3 consists of 14 residues. Germline CDR1 reads LNHDA; CDR2 reads SQIVND (reference sequence). The CDR3 DNA reads TGTGCCAGTAGTATCGGGACAGGAGGTGAAAAACTGTTTTTT. Its translation is CASSIGTGGEKLFF.

The chain joins TRBV6-1 to TRBJ1-2, with no clear D. CDR1 MNHNS and CDR2 SASEGT come from the germline V gene. The CDR3 extends over 13 amino acids. The V end was cut by 3 bases, the J end by 5 bases, with 10 bases between. The DNA for the CDR3 is TGTGCCAGCAGTGAGTGGACTTATTATGGCTACACCTTC. This codes for CASSEWTYYGYTF.

The rearrangement links TRBV5-4 to TRBJ2-7, with D uncertain. V shed 0 bases and J shed 0 bases, with 10 bases lying between them. This CDR3 comprises 15 residues. Germline V CDR1 and CDR2: SGHNT, YYREEE (reference sequence). CDR3 DNA sequence: TGTGCCAGCAGCTTGGACGGACCCAACTCCTACGAGCAGTACTTC. Its protein product is CASSLDGPNSYEQYF.

The chain carries TRBV19 and TRBJ2-7; D may match TRBD1 or TRBD2 (5 bases each). Germline-derived CDR1 and CDR2 are LNHDA and SQIVND (reference sequence). V dropped 5 bases and J dropped 2 bases, with 16 bases sitting between them. The CDR3 length is 15 residues. Here the CDR3 reads CASSGPGTLTYEQYF. The CDR3, as DNA: TGTGCCAGTAGTGGACCCGGGACCCTAACCTACGAGCAGTACTTC.

The chain joins TRBV12-3 or TRBV12-4 to TRBJ2-7; TRBD2 might be the D (7 bases). Trimming shortened V by 8 bases and J by 9 bases, and 17 bases separated the two germline ends. CDR3 length: 12 amino acids. In DNA form, the CDR3 reads TGTGCCAGCGCCGGGGGGCAGGGTTGGCAGTACTTC. Its protein is CASAGGQGWQYF.

The rearrangement links TRBV19 to TRBJ1-5; 9 bases match TRBD1. V trimming: 4 bases; J trimming: 1 base; junction bases outside the gene matches: 5. From germline, CDR1 is LNHDA and CDR2 SQIVND (reference sequence). This CDR3 comprises 16 residues. CDR3 loop: CASSTTGGGSNQPQHF. The CDR3 coding sequence is TGTGCCAGTAGTACGACAGGGGGGGGGAGCAATCAGCCCCAGCATTTT. The whole variable domain, remainder taken from reference TRBV19 and TRBJ1-5, is DGGITQSPKYLFRKEGQNVTLSCEQNLNHDAMYWYRQDPGQGLRLIYYSQIVNDFQKGDIAEGYSVSREKKESFPLTVTSAQKNPTAFYLCASSTTGGGSNQPQHFGDGTRLSIL.

The rearrangement links TRBV4-2 to TRBJ2-7; 9 positions agree with TRBD2. Trimming took 2 bases from V and 3 from J; bases not matched to a gene: 14. The CDR3 runs 18 residues. Germline V gives CDR1 LGHNA, CDR2 YNFKEQ. The CDR3 protein is CASSQLLLSAGGLYEQYF. DNA for the CDR3: TGTGCCAGCAGCCAACTACTCCTCTCTGCGGGGGGGCTCTACGAGCAGTACTTC.

This sequence joins TRBV7-6 and TRBJ1-1; 8 bases fit TRBD1. In germline, CDR1 is SGHVS, CDR2 FNYEAQ. The ends lost 5 bases at V and 1 base at J; junction bases unmatched: 6. The CDR3 covers 15 residues. The CDR3 nucleotides are TGTGCCAGCAGCCCCTCGGACAGGGCGAACACTGAAGCTTTCTTT. Translating it yields CASSPSDRANTEAFF.

The chain has TRBV3-1 (or the pseudogene TRBV3-2) and TRBJ2-7, with TRBD1 matching 7 bases. Germline trimming cut 1 base from V and 3 bases from J; bases unmatched to any gene: 9. Germline values: CDR1 LGHDT, CDR2 YNNKEL (reference sequence). The CDR3 extends over 16 amino acids. Here the CDR3 DNA reads TGTGCCAGCAGCCAAGGAATAGGGACAGCTTACTACGAGCAGTACTTC. Translation: CASSQGIGTAYYEQYF.